The 12 T cell receptor beta chains below all came from one sample that was sequenced in a study of shared clonotypes between healthy human individuals. The assay was immunoSEQ multiplex PCR, and TCRdb's table has in-frame clones only and misses some. The sample includes around 2,000,000 clones, about 92% of them seen just once. Terminally differentiated effector memory CD45RA+ cells were excluded from the naive CD8 cells, which were CD45RO-negative and positively selected for CCR7. Specimen: naive CD8+ T cells from PBMCs. These receptors all stem from a man between 18 and 29 years old in good health. Some clones in this sample may be carry-over from other donors' samples.

V usage is TRBV28 and J usage is TRBJ2-5, with 8 bases identical to TRBD2. CDR3 length: 19 amino acids. CDR1 is MDHEN, CDR2 SYDVKM, per germline. Trimming at V came to 6 bases and at J to 5 bases, leaving 23 bases not matched to a gene. DNA of the CDR3: TGTGCCAGCAGACCCCGACAGACCGGGACTAGGGCCAGCCGTGAGACCCAGTACTTC. Protein sequence: CASRPRQTGTRASRETQYF.

The chain recombines TRBV29-1 with TRBJ1-1; tentative D call: TRBD1 (6 bases). Trimming shortened V by 3 bases and J by 14 bases, and 19 bases separated the two germline ends. The CDR3 spans 12 residues. CDR1 SQVTM and CDR2 ANQGSEA come from the germline V gene. DNA for the CDR3: TGCAGCGTTGACCTTATCCTTGGGGGCCTCTTCTTT. The encoded protein is CSVDLILGGLFF.

The chain carries TRBV7-6 and TRBJ1-1; 9 bases align to TRBD1. The germline CDR1 and CDR2 sequences are SGHVS and FNYEAQ. V dropped 5 bases and J dropped 0; count of bases not matched to a gene: 7. The CDR3 is made up of 16 amino acids. This chain's CDR3 is CASSRTGTGLNTEAFF. The CDR3 region has the DNA TGTGCCAGCAGCCGGACCGGGACAGGGTTGAACACTGAAGCTTTCTTT.

The chain combines TRBV7-8 with TRBJ1-1, with D hard to call. The V and J ends lost 5 bases and 4 bases respectively, with 14 bases between them. Germline V gene sequence: CDR1 SGHVS, CDR2 FQNEAQ. The length of the CDR3 is 14 residues. The CDR3 coding sequence is TGTGCCAGCAGCCACTCACCGGCAGGCACTGAAGCTTTCTTT. This encodes CASSHSPAGTEAFF.

A remark on this clone: This same CDR3 is encoded by further DNA sequences in the sample. The chain joins TRBV9 to TRBJ2-1, with TRBD1 matching over 9 bases. CDR1 and CDR2 (germline): SGDLS, YYNGEE. The CDR3 is 13 amino acids. V lost 7 bases, J lost 2 bases, and 1 base stayed unmatched. This chain's CDR3 is CASGQGTYNEQFF. In nucleotides, the CDR3 is TGTGCCAGCGGACAGGGGACCTACAATGAGCAGTTCTTC.

The DNA for the CDR3 is TGTGCCAGCAGCCTCCTAGCGGGAGTTGTATCCTACAATGAGCAGTTCTTC. Amino acids: CASSLLAGVVSYNEQFF. The chain joins TRBV4-2 to TRBJ2-1; 10 positions agree with TRBD2. The ends lost 4 bases at V and 1 base at J; junction bases unmatched: 7. The CDR3 runs 17 residues. CDR1 and CDR2 (germline): LGHNA, YNFKEQ.

This clone was counted only a few times. The chain couples TRBV9 to TRBJ1-1; D is unresolved. V was trimmed by 4 bases and J by 1 base, leaving 11 bases between them. Germline CDR1 SGDLS, CDR2 YYNGEE. The CDR3 is 14 residues long. The CDR3 reads CASSRAVTNTEAFF. The DNA of the CDR3 is TGTGCCAGCAGCCGGGCGGTTACGAACACTGAAGCTTTCTTT.

The chain is built from TRBV19 and TRBJ2-5; 8 bases match TRBD1. Germline CDR1 and CDR2: LNHDA and SQIVND (reference sequence). V trimming: 5 bases; J trimming: 0 bases; junction bases outside the gene matches: 8. The CDR3 length is 16 residues. CDR3 nucleotides: TGTGCCAGTAGTGGCGACAGGGGAACATACCAAGAGACCCAGTACTTC. Translation: CASSGDRGTYQETQYF.

The rearrangement links TRBV30 to TRBJ2-5; D may match TRBD1 or TRBD2 (5 bases each). The V gene's germline CDR1 is GTSNPN and CDR2 SVGIG (reference sequence). V dropped 5 bases and J dropped 5 bases, with 18 bases sitting between them. The CDR3 runs to 14 residues. The CDR3 reads CAWGKGPLVETQYF. In nucleotides, the CDR3 is TGTGCCTGGGGAAAGGGACCGCTGGTGGAGACCCAGTACTTC.

V is TRBV28 and J is TRBJ1-1, with TRBD1 as a possible D gene (5 bases). Trimming cost V 5 bases and J 4 bases, with 17 bases left between them. This CDR3 region has 15 residues. The germline V gene encodes CDR1 MDHEN and CDR2 SYDVKM. CDR3 in DNA: TGTGCCAGCAGTCCGCAAAGGGGCCTGCTCACTGAAGCTTTCTTT. It is translated as CASSPQRGLLTEAFF.

The chain's CDR3 is CASSLQGGYGYTF. Here the CDR3 DNA reads TGTGCCAGCAGCTTGCAGGGGGGGTATGGCTACACCTTC. V and J are TRBV7-9 and TRBJ1-2; 7 positions agree with TRBD1. Germline lookup yields CDR1 SEHNR and CDR2 FQNEAQ (reference sequence). The trim removed 3 bases at V and 5 bases at J, leaving 3 bases unmatched. CDR3 length: 13 amino acids.

This clone was seen a handful of times. This same CDR3 is encoded by further DNA sequences in the sample. This chain connects TRBV7-9 to TRBJ1-1, with D hard to call. Trimming left V 1 base short and J 7 bases short, with 4 bases between. CDR3 length equals 11 residues. CDR1 is SEHNR, CDR2 FQNEAQ, per germline (reference sequence). CDR3 DNA sequence: TGTGCCAGCAGCTTAGGAGGTGAAGCTTTCTTT. Amino acids: CASSLGGEAFF.